The source of this T cell receptor (beta chain) is a study of blood T cells in healthy people across ages (dated by TCRdb to the mid-2010s). Broadly, across the study: In model experiments, template switching captured roughly one uniquely barcoded TCR beta cDNA molecule for every two T cells. Two additional independent replicas of 1 million unique cDNA reads from the same blood draw were analyzed for two donors (one aged 18 to 30 and one aged 80 or older). To avoid experimental bias, donors of different ages were distributed randomly across sequencing lanes. Donors were grouped into four age groups: young (average roughly 15 years), middle-aged (around 39), aged (around 60) and long-lived (about 82). The study measured age-related changes in TCR beta repertoire diversity using deep sequencing normalized with unique cDNA molecular identifiers. Study-level results and caveats: Conclusive comparison of naive and antigen-experienced compartments was prevented by the profiling of bulk unsorted PBMCs. Estimates of total diversity from one million sequenced T cells were regarded as lower bounds and underestimates. Compared with the aged group, the long-lived group had more naive CD4+ T cells, fewer expanded clones and increased TCR diversity, suggesting age selection. Observed TCR beta diversity per million T cells fell roughly linearly with age, and a significant reduction was already apparent by age around 40. There was a strong correlation between observed TCR beta diversity and the percentage of naive T cells measured by flow cytometry. Because the CMV infection status of the donors was unknown, age-related changes in expanded clonotypes may potentially have been confounded.

On this clonotype itself: Its recognized antigen is unknown. Within one base of it there is no much larger clone, and no base qualities were kept.

The CDR3 runs 14 amino acids, cysteine and phenylalanine included. Only CDR3 DNA remains: 42 bases, in frame from the first base. Clipping removes 6 bases from V and 7 bases from J, with 4 as the unmatched junction base count. Library preparation was by 5' RACE. TCRdb shows the sequencer as Illumina HiSeq 2500. A second PCR of roughly 6 to 12 cycles was run with a J-beta primer mix and a sample-barcoded 5' primer. A template-switch 5' adaptor carrying 12 random nucleotides introduced a unique molecular identifier onto each TCR beta cDNA molecule. Each sample yielded at least 2.5 million CDR3-containing paired-end reads. First-strand cDNA synthesis was performed from all RNA using the Mint cDNA synthesis kit, with priming by a TRBC-specific oligonucleotide. Following uracil-DNA glycosylase treatment, all cDNA underwent a first 18-cycle PCR with the universal primers M1SS and BC2_uni_R. On the authors' methods: Each sample was normalized by randomly selecting 1 million high-quality reads, each carrying a distinct molecular identifier. Reads sharing molecular identifiers were discarded rather than binned into consensus sequences. MiTCR, set to a Q25 quality threshold and the strictest error-elimination algorithm, was used for CDR3 identification, clonotype clustering and error correction. A nonparametric unseen species model using Euler transformation provided a lower-bound estimate of total TCR beta diversity. TCRdb reran the public reads through fastp at Q25 and MiXCR, keeping productive beta chains. Rows with one shared CDR3 protein collapse into an entry with the most common genes and DNA. These V and J calls originate from TCRdb's pipeline instead of the authors' own analysis. This sample is represented by some 900,000 distinct CDR3 sequences; under 30% of them were singletons. The biggest ten clones account for about 18% of the sample.

Donors were about 36 systemically healthy Caucasian individuals from Russia aged roughly 6 to 95 years. Each donor gave around 9.5 milliliters of peripheral blood, collected into EDTA-treated Vacutainer tubes. PBMCs were isolated by Ficoll-Paque density-gradient centrifugation, with at least 6 million obtained per sample. Trizol reagent was used to extract total RNA from the PBMCs, yielding at least 5.5 micrograms per sample. For every donor, flow cytometry on a PBMC aliquot measured the percentage of naive CD45RAhigh/CD27high T cells. The sequence came from a woman over 75 in good health. The chain is encoded by TRBV12-3 or TRBV12-4 joined to TRBJ1-5; 12 central bases correspond to TRBD1. Sequencing used blood. The DNA is as follows: TGTGCCAGCAGCAGGGACAGGGGGCCCCAGCCCCAGCATTTT. It specifies CASSRDRGPQPQHF.